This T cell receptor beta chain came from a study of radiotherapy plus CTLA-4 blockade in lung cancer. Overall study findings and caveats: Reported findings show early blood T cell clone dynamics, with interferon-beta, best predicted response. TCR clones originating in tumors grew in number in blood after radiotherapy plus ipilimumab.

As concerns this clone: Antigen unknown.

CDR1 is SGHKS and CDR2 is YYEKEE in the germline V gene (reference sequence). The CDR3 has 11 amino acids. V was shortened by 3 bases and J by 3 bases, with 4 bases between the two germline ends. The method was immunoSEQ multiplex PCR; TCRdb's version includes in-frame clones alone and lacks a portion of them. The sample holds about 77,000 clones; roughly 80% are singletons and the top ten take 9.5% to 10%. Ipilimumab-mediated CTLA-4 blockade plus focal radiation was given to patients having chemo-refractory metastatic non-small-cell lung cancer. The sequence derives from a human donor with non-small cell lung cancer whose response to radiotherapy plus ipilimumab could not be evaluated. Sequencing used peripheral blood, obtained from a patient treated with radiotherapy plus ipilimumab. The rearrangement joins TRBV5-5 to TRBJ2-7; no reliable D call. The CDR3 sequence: CASSSNYEQYF. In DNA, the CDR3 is TGTGCCAGCAGCTCAAACTACGAGCAGTACTTC.